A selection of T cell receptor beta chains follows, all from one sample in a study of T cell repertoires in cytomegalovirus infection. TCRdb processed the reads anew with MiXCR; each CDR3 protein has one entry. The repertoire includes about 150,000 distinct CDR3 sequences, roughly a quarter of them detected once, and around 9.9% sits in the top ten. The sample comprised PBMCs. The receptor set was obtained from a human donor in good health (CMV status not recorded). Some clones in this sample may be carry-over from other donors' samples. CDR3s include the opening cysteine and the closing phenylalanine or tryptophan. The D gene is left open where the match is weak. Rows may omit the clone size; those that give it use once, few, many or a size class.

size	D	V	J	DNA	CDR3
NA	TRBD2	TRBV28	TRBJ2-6	TGTGCCAGCAGTCCCTGGGGACTAGCGGGGATCTCTGGGGCCAACGTCCTGACTTTC	CASSPWGLAGISGANVLTF
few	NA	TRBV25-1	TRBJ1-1	TGTGCCAGCAGTGAATATGGGGCGGACGGAGCTTTCTTT	CASSEYGADGAFF
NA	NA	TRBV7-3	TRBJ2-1	TGTGCCAGCGGGGAGTGGGACAATGAGCAGTTCTTC	CASGEWDNEQFF
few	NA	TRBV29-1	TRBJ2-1	TGCAGCGTTCCCCGTATATATAACGACGAGCAGTTCTTC	CSVPRIYNDEQFF
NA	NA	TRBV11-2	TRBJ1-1	TGTGCCAGCAGCTTAGAAGGGAGGCTCACTGAAGCTTTCTTT	CASSLEGRLTEAFF
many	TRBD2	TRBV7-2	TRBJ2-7	TGTGCCAGCAGCTTCGAGACTAGCGGGAGAGTTAGAGAGCAGTACTTC	CASSFETSGRVREQYF
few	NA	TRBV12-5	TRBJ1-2	TGTGCTAGTGGTTTGGGGGACGGTACCTATGGCTACACCTTC	CASGLGDGTYGYTF
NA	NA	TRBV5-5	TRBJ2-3	TGTGCCAGCAGCTTGCCCGAAGGCAGGACCACAGATACGCAGTATTTT	CASSLPEGRTTDTQYF
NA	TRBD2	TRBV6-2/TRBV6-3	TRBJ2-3	TGTGCCAGCAGCAGACTAGCGGGTGACCCAGATACGCAGTATTTT	CASSRLAGDPDTQYF
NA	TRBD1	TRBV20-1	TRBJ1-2	TGCAGTGTTCCGGGACAGGGGAACTATGGCTACACCTTC	CSVPGQGNYGYTF
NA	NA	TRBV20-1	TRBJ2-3	TGCAGTGCTAGTTCTCGGGGGTCTAGCACAGATACGCAGTATTTT	CSASSRGSSTDTQYF
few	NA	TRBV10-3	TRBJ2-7	TGTGCCATCAGTCAAGAGGGGCTAGAGTACGAGCAGTACTTC	CAISQEGLEYEQYF
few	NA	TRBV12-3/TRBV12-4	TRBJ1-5	TGTGCCAGCAGCCTTAGGCGGGGGTCCAGCAATCAGCCCCAGCATTTT	CASSLRRGSSNQPQHF
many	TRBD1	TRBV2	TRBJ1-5	TGTGCCAGCAAGGGACAGGTCAATCAGCCCCAGCATTTT	CASKGQVNQPQHF
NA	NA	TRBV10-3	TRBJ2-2	TGTGCCATCGCCGGGACCTCGAACACCAGGGAGCTGTTTTTT	CAIAGTSNTRELFF
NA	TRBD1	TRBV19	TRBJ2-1	TGTGTCAGTAGCAGGGACAGGGTTCCGCGCAATGAGCAGTTCTTC	CVSSRDRVPRNEQFF
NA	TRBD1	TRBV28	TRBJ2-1	TGTGCCAGCAGGACCAGGGGGCTCGGTTTCGATGAGCAGTTCTTC	CASRTRGLGFDEQFF
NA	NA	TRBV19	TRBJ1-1	TGTGCCAGTAGGGGCTACAGGGCTGAAGCTTTCTTT	CASRGYRAEAFF
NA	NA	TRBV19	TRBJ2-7	TGTGCCAGTAGTATCGACACTCTACCCTACGAGCAGTACTTC	CASSIDTLPYEQYF
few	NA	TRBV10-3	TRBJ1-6	TGTGCCATCAGTTCCGGATGGCGGAGGGATTCACCCCTCCACTTT	CAISSGWRRDSPLHF
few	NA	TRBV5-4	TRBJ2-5	TGTGCCAGCAGCTTGAATTCGGGGTACCAAGAGACCCAGTACTTC	CASSLNSGYQETQYF
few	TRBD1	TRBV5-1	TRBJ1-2	TGCGCCAGCAGCTCGGGACAGATTGGCTACACCTTC	CASSSGQIGYTF
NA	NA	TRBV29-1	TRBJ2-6	TGCAGCCCACCCCGGCCCTCTGGGGCCAACGTCCTGACTTTC	CSPPRPSGANVLTF
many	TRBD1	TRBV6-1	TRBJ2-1	TGTGCCAGCACTGCTGGGACAGGGGCCTACAATGAGCAGTTCTTC	CASTAGTGAYNEQFF
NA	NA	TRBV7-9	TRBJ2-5	TGTGCCAGCAGCTCATCATCAGGGCAAGAGACCCAGTACTTC	CASSSSSGQETQYF
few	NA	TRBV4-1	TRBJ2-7	TGCGCCAGCAGCCAAGATGTAACAGGGCTTAGCTCCTACGAGCAGTACTTC	CASSQDVTGLSSYEQYF
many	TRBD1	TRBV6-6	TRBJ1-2	TGTGCCAGCAGCTCCACAGGGGACTATGGCTACACCTTC	CASSSTGDYGYTF